The rows below give T cell receptor beta chains drawn from one sample of a study of cytomegalovirus exposure and HLA in healthy donors. Some clones are missing from TCRdb's copy, which holds only in-frame ones; the method was immunoSEQ multiplex PCR. The sample holds around 78,000 clones, 72% seen once. Sample: PBMCs. The receptors derive from a middle-aged woman in good health and CMV-seropositive. The CDR3 runs from the conserved cysteine through the conserved F or W. Fields, in order: J gene, V gene, clone size, D gene, CDR3 DNA, CDR3 protein. D genes are given only for firm matches. The size of a clone is reported for some rows only, either as once, few or many, or as a class for expanded clones.

j_gene: TRBJ1-1
v_gene: TRBV28
abundance: -
d_gene: -
CDR3nt: TGTGCCAGCAGTTTCAGTAATCGTTACACTGAAGCTTTCTTT
CDR3aa: CASSFSNRYTEAFF

j_gene: TRBJ2-3
v_gene: TRBV9
abundance: -
d_gene: TRBD2
CDR3nt: TGTGCCAGCAGCGTTTTGGCGGGAGGCACAGATACGCAGTATTTT
CDR3aa: CASSVLAGGTDTQYF

j_gene: TRBJ2-1
v_gene: TRBV12-5
abundance: -
d_gene: -
CDR3nt: TGTGCTAGTGGTTTGGGGACAGCTAAGTTCTTC
CDR3aa: CASGLGTAKFF

j_gene: TRBJ1-1
v_gene: TRBV27
abundance: few
d_gene: -
CDR3nt: TGTGCCAGCAGCCGTCCCGGGACATTCATGAACACTGAAGCTTTCTTT
CDR3aa: CASSRPGTFMNTEAFF

j_gene: TRBJ1-1
v_gene: TRBV27
abundance: -
d_gene: -
CDR3nt: TGTGCCAGCAGTTTCACGACAGGGAACACTGAAGCTTTCTTT
CDR3aa: CASSFTTGNTEAFF

j_gene: TRBJ2-5
v_gene: TRBV19
abundance: -
d_gene: TRBD2
CDR3nt: TGTGCCAGTAGTTTGGGTAGCGGGAGGGGAGAGACCCAGTACTTC
CDR3aa: CASSLGSGRGETQYF

j_gene: TRBJ2-3
v_gene: TRBV28
abundance: once
d_gene: TRBD2
CDR3nt: TGTGCCAGCAGTCCGACAACTGCCAGGAGTAGCGGGGACACAGATACGCAGTATTTT
CDR3aa: CASSPTTARSSGDTDTQYF

j_gene: TRBJ2-7
v_gene: TRBV5-1
abundance: -
d_gene: -
CDR3nt: TGCGCCAGCAGACGGGAAGGGATCGAGCAGTACTTC
CDR3aa: CASRREGIEQYF

j_gene: TRBJ2-7
v_gene: TRBV4-1
abundance: -
d_gene: -
CDR3nt: TGCGCCAGCAGCCAAGAGGTAGTCTACGAGCAGTACTTC
CDR3aa: CASSQEVVYEQYF

j_gene: TRBJ1-2
v_gene: TRBV7-2
abundance: few
d_gene: -
CDR3nt: TGTGCCAGCAGCTTATCGCAGGGACTGGGGATGGGTGGCTACACCTTC
CDR3aa: CASSLSQGLGMGGYTF

j_gene: TRBJ2-2
v_gene: TRBV25-1
abundance: -
d_gene: TRBD1
CDR3nt: TGTGCCAGCAGTGATCCCATACAGGGGGGAAGAGACACCGGGGAGCTGTTTTTT
CDR3aa: CASSDPIQGGRDTGELFF

j_gene: TRBJ2-1
v_gene: TRBV10-1
abundance: -
d_gene: TRBD1
CDR3nt: TGCGCCAGCAGTGACTACACCGGGACAGGGAGTCTCGATGAGCAGTTCTTC
CDR3aa: CASSDYTGTGSLDEQFF

j_gene: TRBJ2-7
v_gene: TRBV4-1
abundance: -
d_gene: TRBD1
CDR3nt: TGCGCCAGCAGCCAAAGGACAGGGGGCAACTACGAGCAGTACTTC
CDR3aa: CASSQRTGGNYEQYF

j_gene: TRBJ1-5
v_gene: TRBV27
abundance: -
d_gene: TRBD1
CDR3nt: TGTGCCAGCAGTGGGACAGCATATCAGCCCCAGCATTTT
CDR3aa: CASSGTAYQPQHF

j_gene: TRBJ1-4
v_gene: TRBV7-9
abundance: -
d_gene: -
CDR3nt: TGTGCCAGCAGCTTAGGGGCCTCAAATGAAAAACTGTTTTTT
CDR3aa: CASSLGASNEKLFF

j_gene: TRBJ1-1
v_gene: TRBV5-8
abundance: -
d_gene: TRBD1
CDR3nt: TGTGCCAGCAGTTTCCCGGGACAGGGTAGCGACACTGAAGCTTTCTTT
CDR3aa: CASSFPGQGSDTEAFF

j_gene: TRBJ2-7
v_gene: TRBV18
abundance: -
d_gene: TRBD2
CDR3nt: TGTGCCAGCTCCCCCGGTGGGGCGGGAGCGGGCGAGCAGTACTTC
CDR3aa: CASSPGGAGAGEQYF

j_gene: TRBJ2-1
v_gene: TRBV7-3
abundance: -
d_gene: TRBD2
CDR3nt: TGTGCCAGCAGATTAACGGGGGGGGATTACAATGAGCAGTTCTTC
CDR3aa: CASRLTGGDYNEQFF

j_gene: TRBJ1-1
v_gene: TRBV30
abundance: -
d_gene: -
CDR3nt: TGTGCCTGTGAACAGGTTGAAGCTTTCTTT
CDR3aa: CACEQVEAFF

j_gene: TRBJ2-5
v_gene: TRBV5-4
abundance: once
d_gene: -
CDR3nt: TGTGCCAGCAGCTTGGCTAGCGCTTTCCAAGAGACCCAGTACTTC
CDR3aa: CASSLASAFQETQYF

j_gene: TRBJ1-2
v_gene: TRBV2
abundance: few
d_gene: TRBD1
CDR3nt: TGTGCCAGCAGTGAGACAGGGCTCTATGGCTACACCTTC
CDR3aa: CASSETGLYGYTF

j_gene: TRBJ1-1
v_gene: TRBV5-1
abundance: -
d_gene: TRBD1
CDR3nt: TGCGCCAGCAGACTGACAGGGGGCTCTGACACTGAAGCTTTCTTT
CDR3aa: CASRLTGGSDTEAFF

j_gene: TRBJ2-7
v_gene: TRBV13
abundance: -
d_gene: TRBD1
CDR3nt: TGTGCCAGCAGCCCAGCCAGGACAGGGGGCGCCGAGCAGTACTTC
CDR3aa: CASSPARTGGAEQYF

j_gene: TRBJ2-5
v_gene: TRBV4-2
abundance: -
d_gene: TRBD2
CDR3nt: TGTGCCAGCACCGTAAGCGGGGGGGCCGTTGAGACCCAGTACTTC
CDR3aa: CASTVSGGAVETQYF

j_gene: TRBJ1-1
v_gene: TRBV5-4
abundance: -
d_gene: TRBD1
CDR3nt: TGTGCCAGCAGCTTGGGCGACAGGGGCGTTCAGAACACTGAAGCTTTCTTT
CDR3aa: CASSLGDRGVQNTEAFF

j_gene: TRBJ1-2
v_gene: TRBV15
abundance: -
d_gene: -
CDR3nt: TGTGCCACCAGTCAGGGTGGGGGGTATGGCTACACCTTC
CDR3aa: CATSQGGGYGYTF

j_gene: TRBJ2-7
v_gene: TRBV6-1
abundance: few
d_gene: TRBD1
CDR3nt: TGTGCCAGCAGGTCCGGGACAGGGGCCCACTACGAGCAGTACTTC
CDR3aa: CASRSGTGAHYEQYF

j_gene: TRBJ1-5
v_gene: TRBV4-2
abundance: -
d_gene: TRBD1
CDR3nt: TGTGCCAGCAGCCAAGGCTGGACAGGGGAGTCTAGCAATCAGCCCCAGCATTTT
CDR3aa: CASSQGWTGESSNQPQHF

j_gene: TRBJ1-1
v_gene: TRBV6-1
abundance: -
d_gene: -
CDR3nt: TGTGCCAGCAGTGAACGGGGGAGGGTTTCGGCTGAAGCTTTCTTT
CDR3aa: CASSERGRVSAEAFF

j_gene: TRBJ1-5
v_gene: TRBV30
abundance: -
d_gene: -
CDR3nt: TGTGCCTGGAGTGTACCCCTGGGGGCAAATCAGCCCCAGCATTTT
CDR3aa: CAWSVPLGANQPQHF

j_gene: TRBJ2-7
v_gene: TRBV6-1
abundance: -
d_gene: -
CDR3nt: TGTGCCAGCAGGGCGAAGGCGACGGGAAGCTACGAGCAGTACTTC
CDR3aa: CASRAKATGSYEQYF

j_gene: TRBJ1-5
v_gene: TRBV28
abundance: -
d_gene: -
CDR3nt: TGTGCCAGGACAGCACCTCACGAAACTTATAGCAATCAGCCCCAGCATTTT
CDR3aa: CARTAPHETYSNQPQHF

j_gene: TRBJ2-2
v_gene: TRBV30
abundance: once
d_gene: -
CDR3nt: TGTGCCTTAAACCAGGATTTGGCCGGGGAGCTGTTTTTT
CDR3aa: CALNQDLAGELFF

j_gene: TRBJ2-7
v_gene: TRBV29-1
abundance: once
d_gene: TRBD2
CDR3nt: TGCAGCGTGTCGGTAGACGCGAATGGGGGACTAGCCGACGAGCAGTACTTC
CDR3aa: CSVSVDANGGLADEQYF

j_gene: TRBJ2-1
v_gene: TRBV5-6
abundance: -
d_gene: -
CDR3nt: TGTGCCAGCATGAGGGAGTATGAGCAGTTCTTC
CDR3aa: CASMREYEQFF